This TCR beta chain was observed in a study of lymphopenia after photon versus proton radiotherapy. Of note for this clone: Its target is not known.

The CDR3 covers 14 residues. Germline CDR1 is SGHTA and CDR2 is FQGNSA. Trimming cost V 1 base and J 7 bases; bases outside gene matches: 4. TCRdb's copy holds only in-frame clones and misses some; the assay was immunoSEQ multiplex PCR. Of over 25,000 clones in the sample, over 70% are singletons; the top ten hold roughly 15%. General study findings and limits: Authors raise, but do not show, better survival with proton therapy. Photon-treated patients lost naive T cells and TCR diversity; proton-treated stayed stable. Oligoclonal CD8+ Temra expansion after nadir drove photon patients' diversity drop.

This sequence joins TRBV7-2 and TRBJ2-3; the match to TRBD2 covers 8 bases. This sample comprised peripheral blood, obtained from a patient treated with proton-based radiotherapy. The receptor's source is a woman in her 70s with pancreatic cancer. CDR3 coding DNA: TGTGCCAGCAGCTTAGGACTAGCGAGGAATACGCAGTATTTT. This translates into CASSLGLARNTQYF.